The 32 T cell receptor beta chains listed next were all sequenced from one sample in a study of T cell responses to AZD1222 COVID-19 vaccine. Sequenced by immunoSEQ multiplex PCR; TCRdb stores in-frame clones only, minus some. The sample has about 160,000 clones; around nine tenths are singletons. This material consisted of peripheral blood, taken on day 0 of AZD1222 vaccination. These receptors came from an adult in good health.

This clone was recorded a few times. V is TRBV6-5 and J is TRBJ2-7; D is uncertain. Trimming took 8 bases from V and 4 from J, leaving 12 bases between them. The CDR3 is 12 residues long. Per germline, CDR1 MNHEY and CDR2 SVGAGI. The CDR3 nucleotides are TGTGCCAGCGAGTCGATCTTGTACGAGCAGTACTTC. This encodes CASESILYEQYF.

The V gene is TRBV5-1, the J gene TRBJ2-3, with a possible D match to TRBD2 (6 bases). Germline V gene sequence: CDR1 SGHRS, CDR2 YFSETQ. The CDR3 consists of 17 residues. V was shortened by 4 bases and J by 2 bases, with 20 bases between the two germline ends. CDR3 DNA sequence: TGCGCCAGCAGCCCTGGCGCGGGGTTGATAGCCACAGATACGCAGTATTTT. Amino acid sequence: CASSPGAGLIATDTQYF.

The J gene is TRBJ2-5, the V gene TRBV10-3; weak D call: TRBD1 (7 bases). The CDR3 has 15 residues. In germline, CDR1 is ENHRY, CDR2 SYGVKD. Trimming cost V 7 bases and J 0 bases, with 15 bases left between them. The CDR3 DNA follows: TGTGCCATCAACGAGGGCAGGGGGGACCAAGAGACCCAGTACTTC. Protein product: CAINEGRGDQETQYF.

The V call is TRBV18, the J call TRBJ1-2, with 7 bases lining up with TRBD1. The CDR3 consists of 14 residues. The junction had 10 bases not matched to a gene; V was cut back by 6 bases and J by 6 bases. The germline V gene has CDR1 KGHSH and CDR2 LQKENI. CDR3 coding DNA: TGTGCCAGCTCCCCTACCAGGGGGGTCGATGGCTACACCTTC. It codes for CASSPTRGVDGYTF.

CDR3 in amino acids: CASSPHLGTAYTQYF. The CDR3 DNA reads as TGTGCCAGCAGCCCCCACCTCGGCACTGCCTATACGCAGTATTTT. V is TRBV6-2 or TRBV6-3 and J is TRBJ2-3; D ambiguous. Trimming pared 6 bases from V and 7 bases from J, leaving 20 bases between. The CDR3 spans 15 residues. The germline V gene has CDR1 MNHEY and CDR2 SVGEGT.

The V call is TRBV24-1, the J call TRBJ1-2; TRBD1 might be the D (6 bases). Germline V lookup: CDR1 KGHDR, CDR2 SFDVKD. Trimming removed 1 base at V and 6 bases at J, with 14 bases between. This CDR3 contains 15 residues. CDR3 DNA: TGTGCCACCAGTGATTTAACCGGGGGGCAGAATGGCTACACCTTC. Residues: CATSDLTGGQNGYTF.

The chain joins TRBV12-3 or TRBV12-4 to TRBJ1-6; no firm D call. The CDR3 totals 13 residues. Trimming removed 1 base from V and 13 bases from J, with 11 bases in between. CDR3 in amino acids: CASSLDEPGPLHF. As DNA, the CDR3 is TGTGCCAGCAGTTTAGACGAGCCGGGGCCCCTCCACTTT.

The rearrangement uses TRBV5-8 and TRBJ1-2; the D gene is possibly TRBD1 (6 bases). CDR1 and CDR2 (germline): SGHTS, YDEGEE. V was cut by 4 bases and J by 4 bases, with 14 bases left in between. This CDR3 is 14 amino acids long. The CDR3 DNA is TGTGCCAGCAGCGGGGGGCGGGCTGGCTATGGCTACACCTTC. It codes for CASSGGRAGYGYTF.

The chain couples TRBV27 to TRBJ2-7, with D uncertain. The CDR3 has 16 amino acids. Germline assignment: CDR1 MNHEY and CDR2 SMNVEV (reference sequence). Trimming left V 2 bases short and J 1 base short, with 15 bases between. Here the CDR3 DNA reads TGTGCCAGCAGTTTAGCTGGTCGGCAGCCATCCTACGAGCAGTACTTC. Its protein is CASSLAGRQPSYEQYF.

The V call is TRBV6-2 or TRBV6-3, the J call TRBJ1-1; 9 bases are shared with TRBD1. Per germline, CDR1 MNHEY and CDR2 SVGEGT. V dropped 4 bases and J dropped 0; count of bases not matched to a gene: 9. The CDR3 is 17 amino acids. The CDR3 DNA reads TGTGCCAGCAGTTCCCCGGACAGGGGAAGAATGAACACTGAAGCTTTCTTT. Its protein is CASSSPDRGRMNTEAFF.

The chain recombines TRBV5-5 with TRBJ1-6; D is unclear. The CDR3 contains 14 residues. The V end lost 0 bases, the J end lost 6 bases, and 7 bases lay between the germline ends. Germline-derived CDR1 and CDR2 are SGHKS and YYEKEE (reference sequence). CDR3 sequence: CASSLAGTNSPLHF. CDR3 in DNA: TGTGCCAGCAGCTTGGCAGGAACTAATTCACCCCTCCACTTT.

This clone was seen once. Other nucleotide sequences in the sample specify the same CDR3. The rearrangement uses TRBV6-2 or TRBV6-3 and TRBJ2-2; D is unresolved. There are 12 residues in the CDR3. V was cut by 3 bases and J by 4 bases, with 3 bases left in between. In germline, CDR1 is MNHEY, CDR2 SVGEGT. In nucleotides, the CDR3 is TGTGCCAGCAGTTATGGCACCGGGGAGCTGTTTTTT. Its protein product is CASSYGTGELFF.

The gene calls are TRBV11-1 and TRBJ1-1, with D maybe TRBD1 (6 bases). Germline CDR1 is SGHAT and CDR2 is FQDESV (reference sequence). This CDR3 is 15 amino acids long. V lost 1 base to trimming and J lost 0 bases, with 9 bases between them. The CDR3 DNA is TGTGCCAGCAGCTTAGTCGGGGGCGTGAACACTGAAGCTTTCTTT. As protein: CASSLVGGVNTEAFF.

This chain links TRBV7-9 with TRBJ1-2; D not certain. The CDR3 length is 15 residues. Germline V gives CDR1 SEHNR, CDR2 FQNEAQ (reference sequence). Trimming took off 8 bases at V and 8 bases at J, with 24 bases between the two ends. The CDR3 loop is CASPKNETPIGGYTF. DNA for the CDR3: TGTGCCAGCCCAAAGAACGAGACTCCCATTGGCGGCTACACCTTC.

This chain uses TRBV5-4 with TRBJ1-1; D gene ambiguous. Germline V gene sequence: CDR1 SGHNT, CDR2 YYREEE (reference sequence). Trimming took off 0 bases at V and 2 bases at J, with 11 bases between the two ends. The CDR3 is made up of 15 amino acids. In DNA form, the CDR3 reads TGTGCCAGCAGCTTGGCCGCCACCGGTAACACTGAAGCTTTCTTT. Translating it yields CASSLAATGNTEAFF. Together with reference TRBV5-4 and TRBJ1-1, the CDR3 gives the full variable domain: ETGVTQSPTHLIKTRGQQVTLRCSSQSGHNTVSWYQQALGQGPQFIFQYYREEENGRGNFPPRFSGLQFPNYSSELNVNALELDDSALYLCASSLAATGNTEAFFGQGTRLTVV.

This chain uses TRBV9 with TRBJ2-3, with D tentatively TRBD1 (6 bases). This CDR3 spans 18 amino acids. Germline CDR1 reads SGDLS; CDR2 reads YYNGEE. V gave up 0 bases and J gave up 4 bases, with 21 bases separating them. CDR3 region: CASSVAARSRGVADTQYF. The CDR3 region has the DNA TGTGCCAGCAGCGTAGCCGCTCGGAGCAGGGGCGTGGCAGATACGCAGTATTTT.

The chain joins TRBV4-2 to TRBJ1-1; D is undetermined. The CDR3 spans 13 residues. Germline CDR1 is LGHNA and CDR2 is YNFKEQ. Trimming removed 0 bases at V and 1 base at J, with 3 bases between. This CDR3 reads CASSQEANTEAFF. The CDR3 DNA is TGTGCCAGCAGCCAAGAGGCGAACACTGAAGCTTTCTTT.

There are a few counts of this clone. This chain joins TRBV6-6 and TRBJ2-2; no definite D call. CDR3 size: 12 residues. Germline CDR1 reads MNHNY; CDR2 reads SVGAGI (reference sequence). Trimming removed 6 bases from V and 2 bases from J, with 4 bases in between. DNA for the CDR3: TGTGCCAGCAGCACCAACACCGGGGAGCTGTTTTTT. It codes for CASSTNTGELFF.

The genes are TRBV19 and TRBJ2-3; D ambiguous. The CDR3 spans 12 residues. Germline CDR1 and CDR2: LNHDA and SQIVND (reference sequence). V gave up 3 bases and J gave up 4 bases, with 5 bases separating them. As DNA, the CDR3 is TGTGCCAGTAGTATTGCGGCAGATACGCAGTATTTT. Amino acid sequence: CASSIAADTQYF.

V gene TRBV9 combines with J gene TRBJ2-7; 10 bases line up with TRBD1. V dropped 3 bases and J dropped 5; count of bases not matched to a gene: 2. Germline CDR1 reads SGDLS; CDR2 reads YYNGEE. CDR3 length: 13 residues. The CDR3 sequence: CASSGQGANEQYF. The CDR3 region has the DNA TGTGCCAGCAGCGGACAGGGGGCGAACGAGCAGTACTTC.

V and J are TRBV5-5 and TRBJ1-1, with D tentatively TRBD1 (6 bases). The germline V gene encodes CDR1 SGHKS and CDR2 YYEKEE (reference sequence). The CDR3 extends over 16 amino acids. V was clipped by 4 bases and J by 2 bases, with 18 bases between them. In DNA, the CDR3 is TGTGCCAGCAGCCGCTTCCACAGGGAAATCAACACTGAAGCTTTCTTT. Translating gives CASSRFHREINTEAFF.

V is TRBV28 and J is TRBJ1-3; D call uncertain. The V and J ends lost 5 bases and 0 bases respectively, with 17 bases between them. The CDR3 loop spans 17 amino acids. Germline lookup yields CDR1 MDHEN and CDR2 SYDVKM. The CDR3 region is CASSPPRGKSSGNTIYF. In nucleotides, the CDR3 is TGTGCCAGCAGTCCCCCTCGGGGAAAGAGCTCTGGAAACACCATATATTTT.

This clone was seen once. The gene calls are TRBV5-1 and TRBJ2-1, with 10 nucleotides matching TRBD1. From germline, CDR1 is SGHRS and CDR2 YFSETQ. V was pared by 1 base and J by 4 bases, with 2 bases of the junction left unmatched. This CDR3 is 15 amino acids long. DNA for the CDR3: TGCGCCAGCAGCTTGAGGGGACAGGGGTACAATGAGCAGTTCTTC. Amino acids: CASSLRGQGYNEQFF. The full variable domain, rest sourced from reference TRBV5-1 and TRBJ2-1, is KAGVTQTPRYLIKTRGQQVTLSCSPISGHRSVSWYQQTPGQGLQFLFEYFSETQRNKGNFPGRFSGRQFSNSRSEMNVSTLELGDSALYLCASSLRGQGYNEQFFGPGTRLTVL.

The gene calls are TRBV21-1 and TRBJ1-2. TRBV21-1 is described as a pseudogene. This CDR3 has 12 amino acids. In DNA, the CDR3 is TGTGCCAGCAGCAAAGTCGGGTGGGGCTACACCTTC. Protein sequence: CASSKVGWGYTF.

This sequence joins TRBV28 and TRBJ2-1; TRBD2 matches 11 bases. The CDR3 extends over 17 amino acids. Germline lookup yields CDR1 MDHEN and CDR2 SYDVKM. J lost 2 bases, V lost 7 bases, and 10 bases had no gene match. The CDR3 sequence: CASMLTSGTYTYNEQFF. The CDR3 coding sequence is TGTGCCAGCATGCTGACTAGCGGGACGTACACCTACAATGAGCAGTTCTTC.

The gene calls are TRBV30 and TRBJ1-2; D is unclear. The length of the CDR3 is 15 residues. Germline assignment: CDR1 GTSNPN and CDR2 SVGIG (reference sequence). The ends were cut back, 5 bases at V and 5 bases at J, with 21 bases in the middle. The CDR3 is CAWSPGESPAYGYTF. CDR3 in DNA: TGTGCCTGGTCGCCCGGTGAGTCGCCGGCGTATGGCTACACCTTC. The full variable domain, its missing parts supplied by reference TRBV30 and TRBJ1-2, is SQTIHQWPATLVQPVGSPLSLECTVEGTSNPNLYWYRQAAGRGLQLLFYSVGIGQISSEVPQNLSASRPQDRQFILSSKKLLLSDSGFYLCAWSPGESPAYGYTFGSGTRLTVV.

CDR3 sequence reads: CASSQGASLQETQYF. The CDR3 nucleotides read TGTGCCAGCAGCCAAGGGGCCAGCCTCCAAGAGACCCAGTACTTC. This chain joins TRBV4-2 and TRBJ2-5; D ambiguous. The germline V gene encodes CDR1 LGHNA and CDR2 YNFKEQ. The CDR3 extends over 15 amino acids. Trimming took 1 base from V and 1 from J, leaving 10 bases between them.

This chain joins TRBV7-3 and TRBJ2-3, with D hard to call. CDR1 and CDR2 from the germline V gene are SGHTA and FQGTGA. The CDR3 contains 13 residues. With 5 bases removed from V and 4 bases from J, the gap between germline ends came to 10 bases. As DNA, the CDR3 is TGTGCCAGCAGCAAAAACCCAGCAGATACGCAGTATTTT. Protein product: CASSKNPADTQYF.

The chain combines TRBV11-2 with TRBJ2-7; 9 nucleotides agree with TRBD2. The CDR3 is 14 residues long. CDR1 is SGHAT and CDR2 is FQNNGV in the germline V gene. J was trimmed by 1 base and V by 5 bases; bases with no gene match: 3. CDR3 nucleotides: TGTGCCAGCAGCGCCGGACTAGCGTCCTACGAGCAGTACTTC. Amino acids: CASSAGLASYEQYF.

The count of this clone is one. The J gene is TRBJ1-6, the V gene TRBV25-1; a weak D match, TRBD1 (5 bases). The CDR3 has 15 residues. The germline gives CDR1 MGHDK, CDR2 SYGVNS. Between the trimmed V and J ends, which lost 5 bases and 7 bases, there was a span of 15 bases. CDR3 sequence (DNA): TGTGCCAGCAGTAAGCCCGGGACGGACAATTCACCCCTCCACTTT. It translates to CASSKPGTDNSPLHF.

The rearrangement joins TRBV6-5 to TRBJ2-7; maybe TRBD2 (6 bases). Looked up from germline, CDR1 is MNHEY and CDR2 is SVGAGI. V was shortened by 4 bases and J by 5 bases, with 15 bases between the two germline ends. The CDR3 is 14 residues long. CDR3 in DNA: TGTGCCAGCAGTTGGGGACCGGGAGACGACGAGCAGTACTTC. Protein: CASSWGPGDDEQYF.

V is TRBV30 and J is TRBJ2-7; a weak D match, TRBD1 (5 bases). CDR3 size: 12 residues. Trimming cost V 2 bases and J 9 bases, with 14 bases left between them. Germline V gene data show CDR1 as GTSNPN and CDR2 as SVGIG (reference sequence). Written as DNA, the CDR3 is TGTGCCTGGAGTAAGGGGCCACTCGCGCAGTACTTC. Translating gives CAWSKGPLAQYF.